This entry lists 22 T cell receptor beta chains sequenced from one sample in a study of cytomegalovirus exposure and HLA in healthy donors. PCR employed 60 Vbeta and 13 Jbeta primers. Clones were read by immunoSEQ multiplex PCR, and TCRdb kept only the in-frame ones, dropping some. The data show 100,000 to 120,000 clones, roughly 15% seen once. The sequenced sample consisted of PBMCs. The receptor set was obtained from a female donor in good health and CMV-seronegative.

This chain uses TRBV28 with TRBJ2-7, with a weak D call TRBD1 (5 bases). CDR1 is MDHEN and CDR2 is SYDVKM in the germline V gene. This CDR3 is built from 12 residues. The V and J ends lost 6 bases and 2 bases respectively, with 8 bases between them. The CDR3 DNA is TGTGCCAGCAGCGGCAGGGCCTACGAGCAGTACTTC. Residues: CASSGRAYEQYF.

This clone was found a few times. The CDR3 region is CAWSVSGGRWGYTF. Here the CDR3 DNA reads TGTGCCTGGAGTGTATCGGGGGGGCGATGGGGCTACACCTTC. This chain uses TRBV30 with TRBJ1-2; possibly TRBD1 for D (6 bases). Germline V gives CDR1 GTSNPN, CDR2 SVGIG (reference sequence). V was cut by 0 bases and J by 8 bases, with 16 bases left in between. This CDR3 is 14 amino acids long.

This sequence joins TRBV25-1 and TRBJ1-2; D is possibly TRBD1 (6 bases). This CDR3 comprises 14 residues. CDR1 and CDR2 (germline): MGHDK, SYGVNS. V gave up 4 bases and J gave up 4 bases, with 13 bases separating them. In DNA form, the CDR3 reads TGTGCCAGCAGTGTACCAGGACAGCTCTATGGCTACACCTTC. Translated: CASSVPGQLYGYTF.

CDR3 nucleotides: TGTGCCATCAGTGAGCCCAGTCATATGAACACTGAAGCTTTCTTT. This sequence encodes CAISEPSHMNTEAFF. The chain recombines TRBV10-3 with TRBJ1-1; D not resolved. The V end lost 2 bases, the J end lost 0 bases, and 10 bases lay between the germline ends. The CDR3 consists of 15 residues. Germline loops: CDR1 ENHRY, CDR2 SYGVKD.

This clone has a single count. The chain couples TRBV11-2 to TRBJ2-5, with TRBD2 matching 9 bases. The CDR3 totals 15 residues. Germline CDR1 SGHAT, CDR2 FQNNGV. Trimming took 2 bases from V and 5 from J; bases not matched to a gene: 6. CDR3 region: CASSLIGTSRETQYF. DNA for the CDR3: TGTGCCAGCAGCTTAATCGGGACTAGCCGGGAGACCCAGTACTTC.

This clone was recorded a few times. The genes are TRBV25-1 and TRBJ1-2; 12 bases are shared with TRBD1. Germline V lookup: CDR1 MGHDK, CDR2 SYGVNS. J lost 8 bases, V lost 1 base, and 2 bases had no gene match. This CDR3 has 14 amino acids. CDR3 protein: CASSESGTGGGYTF. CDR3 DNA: TGTGCCAGCAGTGAATCAGGGACAGGGGGCGGCTACACCTTC.

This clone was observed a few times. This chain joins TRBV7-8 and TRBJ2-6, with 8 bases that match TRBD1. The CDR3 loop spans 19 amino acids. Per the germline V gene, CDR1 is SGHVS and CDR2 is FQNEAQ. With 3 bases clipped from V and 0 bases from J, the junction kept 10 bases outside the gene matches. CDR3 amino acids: CASSLKIGQGSSGANVLTF. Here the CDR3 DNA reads TGTGCCAGCAGCTTGAAAATTGGACAGGGTTCCTCTGGGGCCAACGTCCTGACTTTC. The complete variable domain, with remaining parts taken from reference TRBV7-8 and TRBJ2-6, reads GAGVSQSPRYKVAKRGQDVALRCDPISGHVSLFWYQQALGQGPEFLTYFQNEAQLDKSGLPSDRFFAERPEGSVSTLKIQRTQQEDSAVYLCASSLKIGQGSSGANVLTFGAGSRLTVL.

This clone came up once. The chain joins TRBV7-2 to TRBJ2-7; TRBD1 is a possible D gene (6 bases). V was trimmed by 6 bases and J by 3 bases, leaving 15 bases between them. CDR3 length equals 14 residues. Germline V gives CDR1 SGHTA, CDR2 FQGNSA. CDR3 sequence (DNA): TGTGCCAGCAGTAATAACAGGGTTGGCTACGAGCAGTACTTC. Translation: CASSNNRVGYEQYF.

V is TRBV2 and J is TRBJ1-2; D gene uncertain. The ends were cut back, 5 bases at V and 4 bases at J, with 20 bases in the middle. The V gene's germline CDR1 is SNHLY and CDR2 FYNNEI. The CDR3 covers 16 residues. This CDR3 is CASSYSTDPEIYGYTF. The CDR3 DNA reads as TGTGCCAGCAGTTACTCGACTGATCCCGAGATCTATGGCTACACCTTC.

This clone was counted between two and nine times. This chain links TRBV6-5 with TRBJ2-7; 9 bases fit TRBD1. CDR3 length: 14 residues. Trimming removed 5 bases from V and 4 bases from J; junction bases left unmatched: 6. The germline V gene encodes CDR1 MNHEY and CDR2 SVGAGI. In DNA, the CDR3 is TGTGCCAGCAGTCAGGAGACAGGGGGTTACGAGCAGTACTTC. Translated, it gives CASSQETGGYEQYF.

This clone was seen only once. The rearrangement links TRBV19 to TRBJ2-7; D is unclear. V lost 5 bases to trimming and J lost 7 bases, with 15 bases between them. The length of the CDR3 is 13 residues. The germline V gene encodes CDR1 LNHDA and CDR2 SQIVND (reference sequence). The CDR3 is CASSVESWWEQYF. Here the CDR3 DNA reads TGTGCCAGTAGTGTGGAGTCCTGGTGGGAGCAGTACTTC.

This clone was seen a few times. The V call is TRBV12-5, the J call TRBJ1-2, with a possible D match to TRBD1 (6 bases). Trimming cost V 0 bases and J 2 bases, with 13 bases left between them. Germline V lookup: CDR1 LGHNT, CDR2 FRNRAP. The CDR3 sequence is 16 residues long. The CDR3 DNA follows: TGTGCTAGTGGTTTGGTTCTTGGGGGCCTAAACTATGGCTACACCTTC. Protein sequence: CASGLVLGGLNYGYTF.

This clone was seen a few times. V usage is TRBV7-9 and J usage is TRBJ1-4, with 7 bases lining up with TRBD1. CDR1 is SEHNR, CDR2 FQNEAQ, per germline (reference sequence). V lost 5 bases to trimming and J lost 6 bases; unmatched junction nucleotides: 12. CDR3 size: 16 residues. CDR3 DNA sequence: TGTGCCAGCAGCACAGACACAGGGGCGCAAGATGAAAAACTGTTTTTT. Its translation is CASSTDTGAQDEKLFF.

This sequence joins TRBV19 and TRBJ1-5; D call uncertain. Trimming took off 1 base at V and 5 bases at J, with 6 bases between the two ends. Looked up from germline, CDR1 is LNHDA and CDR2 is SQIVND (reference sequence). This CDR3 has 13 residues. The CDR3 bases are TGTGCCAGTAGTATAGCGGTGGATCAGCCCCAGCATTTT. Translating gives CASSIAVDQPQHF.

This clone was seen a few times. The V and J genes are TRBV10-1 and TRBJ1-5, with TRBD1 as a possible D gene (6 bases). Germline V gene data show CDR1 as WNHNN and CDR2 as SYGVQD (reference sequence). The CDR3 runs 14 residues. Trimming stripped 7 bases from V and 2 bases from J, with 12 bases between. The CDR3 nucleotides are TGCGCCAGCATACAGGGATGCGGCAATCAGCCCCAGCATTTT. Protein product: CASIQGCGNQPQHF.

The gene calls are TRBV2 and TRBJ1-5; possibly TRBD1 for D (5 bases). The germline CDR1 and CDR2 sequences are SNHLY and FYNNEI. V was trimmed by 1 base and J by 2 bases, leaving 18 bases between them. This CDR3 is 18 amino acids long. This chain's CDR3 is CASSEGAGMGLGNQPQHF. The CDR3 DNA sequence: TGTGCCAGCAGTGAAGGGGCAGGGATGGGGCTGGGCAATCAGCCCCAGCATTTT.

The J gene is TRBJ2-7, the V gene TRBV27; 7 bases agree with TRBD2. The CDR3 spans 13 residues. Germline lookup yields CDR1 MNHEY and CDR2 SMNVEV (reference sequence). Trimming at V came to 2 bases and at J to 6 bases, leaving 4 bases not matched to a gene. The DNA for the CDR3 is TGTGCCAGCAGTTTAATATCTAGCGGCGAGCAGTACTTC. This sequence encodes CASSLISSGEQYF.

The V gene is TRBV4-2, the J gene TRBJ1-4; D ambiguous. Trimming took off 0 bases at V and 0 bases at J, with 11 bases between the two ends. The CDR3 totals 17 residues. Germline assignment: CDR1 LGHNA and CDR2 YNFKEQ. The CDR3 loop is CASSQDPGWATNEKLFF. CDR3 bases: TGTGCCAGCAGCCAAGATCCGGGTTGGGCAACTAATGAAAAACTGTTTTTT.

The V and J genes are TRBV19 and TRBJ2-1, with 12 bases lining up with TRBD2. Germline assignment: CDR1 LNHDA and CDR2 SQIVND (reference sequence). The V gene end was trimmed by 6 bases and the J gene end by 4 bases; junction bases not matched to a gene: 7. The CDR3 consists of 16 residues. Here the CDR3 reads CASSPTSGRSYNEQFF. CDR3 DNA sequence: TGTGCCAGTAGCCCGACTAGCGGGAGATCGTACAATGAGCAGTTCTTC.

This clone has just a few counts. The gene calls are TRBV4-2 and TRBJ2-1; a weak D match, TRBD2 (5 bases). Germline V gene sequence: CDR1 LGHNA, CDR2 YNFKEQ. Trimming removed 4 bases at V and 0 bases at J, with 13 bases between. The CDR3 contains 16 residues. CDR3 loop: CASSRERSSSYNEQFF. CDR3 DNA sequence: TGTGCCAGCAGCCGAGAGCGGTCGAGCTCCTACAATGAGCAGTTCTTC.

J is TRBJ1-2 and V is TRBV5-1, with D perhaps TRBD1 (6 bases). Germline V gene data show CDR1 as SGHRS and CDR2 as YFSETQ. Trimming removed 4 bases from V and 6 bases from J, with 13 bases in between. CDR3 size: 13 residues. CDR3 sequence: CASSTQGGDGYTF. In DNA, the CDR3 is TGCGCCAGCAGCACACAGGGAGGGGATGGCTACACCTTC.

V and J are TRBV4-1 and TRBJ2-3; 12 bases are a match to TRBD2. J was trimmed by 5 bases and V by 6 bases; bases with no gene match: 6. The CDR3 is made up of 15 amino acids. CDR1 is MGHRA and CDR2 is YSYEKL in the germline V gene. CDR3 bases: TGCGCCAGCAGACGACTAGCGGGAGAGGTAGATACGCAGTATTTT. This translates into CASRRLAGEVDTQYF.